This T cell receptor beta chain derives from a study of control samples from healthy donors and cancer patients (TCRdb year 2020). In the case of this clone: There is no known antigen for this receptor. No much larger clonotype is one base removed from it; base qualities were not supplied.

Preparation of the library involved the immunoSEQ multiplex PCR assay. Not all clones reach the TCRdb copy of this immuneACCESS table, which keeps in-frame sequences only. Checked studies attribute under half of the gap to unresolved V genes and leave the rest unexplained. Present in this sample are some 150,000 clones, 91% of which were seen just once. The top ten clonotypes cover 1.5% of the sample. Here V drops 0 bases and J drops 2 bases, and the junction holds 2 bases not matched to any gene. From the germline V gene, CDR1 is SGHRS and CDR2 is YFSETQ. Including cysteine and phenylalanine, the CDR3 has 15 amino acids. Only the CDR3 DNA is retained, 45 bases long and in frame from the first base.

The sequence was obtained from a woman aged 25 to 39 in good health. The chain links TRBV5-1 with TRBJ2-3; TRBD2 agrees with 8 junctional bases. Sample: blood. Read as DNA, the sequence is TGCGCCAGCAGCTTGGGTAGCGGGACCACAGATACGCAGTATTTT. Its amino acids are CASSLGSGTTDTQYF.